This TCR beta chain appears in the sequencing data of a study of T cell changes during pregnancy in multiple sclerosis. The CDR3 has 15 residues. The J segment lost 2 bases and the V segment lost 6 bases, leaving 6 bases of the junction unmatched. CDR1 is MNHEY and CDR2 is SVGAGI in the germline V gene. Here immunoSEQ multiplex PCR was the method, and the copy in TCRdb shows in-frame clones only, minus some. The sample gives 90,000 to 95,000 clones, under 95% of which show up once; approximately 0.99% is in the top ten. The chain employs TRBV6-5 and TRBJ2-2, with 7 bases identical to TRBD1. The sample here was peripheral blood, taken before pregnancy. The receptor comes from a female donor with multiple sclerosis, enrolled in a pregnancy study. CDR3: CASSPGTVNTGELFF. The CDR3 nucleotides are TGTGCCAGCAGCCCCGGGACAGTTAACACCGGGGAGCTGTTTTTT.